These 29 T cell receptor beta chains originate from one sample sequenced in a study of cytomegalovirus exposure and HLA in healthy donors. Use of 60 Vbeta and 13 Jbeta primers characterized the PCR. Assay used: immunoSEQ multiplex PCR; TCRdb lists only in-frame clones, some missing. The sample holds more than 95,000 clones, around 80% seen once. Sequenced input: PBMCs. Every receptor here comes from a female donor in good health and CMV-seronegative.

The rearrangement uses TRBV5-5 and TRBJ1-4; possibly TRBD1 for D (6 bases). The CDR3 runs 14 residues. CDR1 is SGHKS, CDR2 YYEKEE, per germline (reference sequence). Trimming left V 6 bases short and J 0 bases short, with 9 bases between. The CDR3 loop is CASTDRPTNEKLFF. The CDR3 DNA reads TGTGCCAGCACCGACAGGCCAACTAATGAAAAACTGTTTTTT.

The V call is TRBV5-1, the J call TRBJ1-1; 8 nucleotides align to TRBD1. J gave up 1 base and V 3 bases, and 5 bases lay outside the gene matches. The length of the CDR3 is 15 residues. The germline V gene has CDR1 SGHRS and CDR2 YFSETQ. CDR3 DNA sequence: TGCGCCAGCAGCTCCCCCGGGACAGGGAACACTGAAGCTTTCTTT. Its protein is CASSSPGTGNTEAFF.

V and J are TRBV5-4 and TRBJ2-7; 11 bases are a match to TRBD1. The CDR3 totals 16 residues. CDR1 SGHNT and CDR2 YYREEE come from the germline V gene (reference sequence). Trimming cost V 4 bases and J 5 bases; bases outside gene matches: 11. CDR3 coding DNA: TGTGCCAGCAGCCGAGGGGGTGGGACAGGGGGAAACGAGCAGTACTTC. It specifies CASSRGGGTGGNEQYF.

The chain recombines TRBV4-1 with TRBJ2-2, with D hard to call. Trimming stripped 0 bases from V and 1 base from J, with 6 bases between. The CDR3 has 15 amino acids. Germline CDR1 and CDR2: MGHRA and YSYEKL. CDR3 nucleotides: TGCGCCAGCAGCCAAGATCCATGGAACACCGGGGAGCTGTTTTTT. It yields the protein CASSQDPWNTGELFF.

This clone came up a few times. The chain carries TRBV19 and TRBJ2-7, with TRBD1 as a possible D gene (6 bases). The CDR3 sequence is 16 residues long. Germline V gene lookup returns CDR1 LNHDA and CDR2 SQIVND (reference sequence). Trimming took 4 bases from V and 3 from J, leaving 19 bases between them. The CDR3 DNA follows: TGTGCCAGTAGTAATGGGGACACCCAGATTGGCTACGAGCAGTACTTC. Amino acid sequence: CASSNGDTQIGYEQYF.

This chain connects TRBV27 to TRBJ2-7, with D possibly being TRBD1 (6 bases). CDR1 and CDR2 from the germline V gene are MNHEY and SMNVEV (reference sequence). The CDR3 is made up of 15 amino acids. V gave up 4 bases and J gave up 4 bases, with 17 bases separating them. The CDR3 is CASSSPQRQEYEQYF. The CDR3, as DNA: TGTGCCAGCAGTTCACCCCAGCGACAGGAATACGAGCAGTACTTC.

The chain employs TRBV6-1 and TRBJ1-5; 10 bases are shared with TRBD1. The length of the CDR3 is 15 residues. After removal of 5 bases from V and 7 bases from J, the junction contained 8 bases not matched to a gene. Germline values: CDR1 MNHNS, CDR2 SASEGT. The CDR3 region has the DNA TGTGCCAGCAGTTCAGGGACAGGGGTTGGCCAGCCCCAGCATTTT. Its protein product is CASSSGTGVGQPQHF.

The CDR3 nucleotides are TGCAGCGTTGGGGGACAGGGGGGCTATGGCTACACCTTC. This gives the protein CSVGGQGGYGYTF. The chain recombines TRBV29-1 with TRBJ1-2, with 11 bases identical to TRBD1. V dropped 4 bases and J dropped 4; count of bases not matched to a gene: 2. CDR1 is SQVTM, CDR2 ANQGSEA, per germline. The CDR3 runs to 13 residues. The entire variable domain, with the rest obtained from reference TRBV29-1 and TRBJ1-2, is as follows: SAVISQKPSRDICQRGTSLTIQCQVDSQVTMMFWYRQQPGQSLTLIATANQGSEATYESGFVIDKFPISRPNLTFSTLTVSNMSPEDSSIYLCSVGGQGGYGYTFGSGTRLTVV.

The chain combines TRBV10-2 with TRBJ2-1; 12 bases align to TRBD2. Germline V CDR1 and CDR2: WSHSY, SAAADI. V was clipped by 7 bases and J by 3 bases; unmatched bases: 7. The CDR3 runs to 16 residues. CDR3 amino acids: CASTSPSGGGYNEQFF. The CDR3 DNA reads as TGCGCCAGCACTTCACCTAGCGGGGGGGGCTACAATGAGCAGTTCTTC.

The chain links TRBV4-2 to TRBJ2-1, with TRBD2 matching 15 bases. The CDR3 loop spans 17 amino acids. CDR1 LGHNA and CDR2 YNFKEQ come from the germline V gene. Germline trimming cut 3 bases from V and 7 bases from J; bases unmatched to any gene: 7. CDR3 nucleotides: TGTGCCAGCAGCCAGGGGACGGGACTAGCGGGAGGAAATGAGCAGTTCTTC. Protein: CASSQGTGLAGGNEQFF.

The chain recombines TRBV27 with TRBJ2-6, with D perhaps TRBD2 (5 bases). Germline CDR1 and CDR2: MNHEY and SMNVEV (reference sequence). The length of the CDR3 is 16 residues. The ends were cut back, 2 bases at V and 0 bases at J, with 8 bases in the middle. The CDR3 is CASSLEGTSGANVLTF. The CDR3, as DNA: TGTGCCAGCAGTTTAGAGGGAACCTCTGGGGCCAACGTCCTGACTTTC. The variable domain in full, with the rest retrieved from reference TRBV27 and TRBJ2-6, is EAQVTQNPRYLITVTGKKLTVTCSQNMNHEYMSWYRQDPGLGLRQIYYSMNVEVTDKGDVPEGYKVSRKEKRNFPLILESPSPNQTSLYFCASSLEGTSGANVLTFGAGSRLTVL.

This clone has just one count. This chain uses TRBV5-1 with TRBJ2-2; D might be TRBD1 (7 bases). Germline-derived CDR1 and CDR2 are SGHRS and YFSETQ. Deletions cut 0 bases from V and 2 bases from J, with 14 bases between. The CDR3 consists of 17 residues. CDR3: CASSLGGGGYNTGELFF. DNA for the CDR3: TGCGCCAGCAGCTTGGGTGGAGGGGGCTACAACACCGGGGAGCTGTTTTTT. Combining the CDR3 with reference TRBV5-1 and TRBJ2-2 gives the whole variable domain KAGVTQTPRYLIKTRGQQVTLSCSPISGHRSVSWYQQTPGQGLQFLFEYFSETQRNKGNFPGRFSGRQFSNSRSEMNVSTLELGDSALYLCASSLGGGGYNTGELFFGEGSRLTVL.

This clone was detected only once. The V gene is TRBV18, the J gene TRBJ2-5; D might be TRBD2 (5 bases). Germline CDR1 KGHSH, CDR2 LQKENI. The CDR3 sequence is 14 residues long. V lost 4 bases and J lost 3, with 12 bases in between. The CDR3 reads CASSRAGQKETQYF. The DNA for the CDR3 is TGTGCCAGCTCACGGGCGGGTCAAAAAGAGACCCAGTACTTC.

For the CDR3, the DNA is TGCAGCGTAGATGGGACTAGCGGGGTCGCAGATACGCAGTATTTT. Its translation is CSVDGTSGVADTQYF. V is TRBV29-1 and J is TRBJ2-3, with 13 bases lining up with TRBD2. Trimming took 6 bases from V and 4 from J; bases not matched to a gene: 7. This CDR3 comprises 15 residues. Germline CDR1 SQVTM, CDR2 ANQGSEA.

The rearrangement links TRBV19 to TRBJ2-3, with D maybe TRBD2 (7 bases). Germline V gene data show CDR1 as LNHDA and CDR2 as SQIVND (reference sequence). Trimming pared 5 bases from V and 6 bases from J, leaving 21 bases between. The CDR3 spans 16 residues. This CDR3 reads CASSPKGGALDDTQYF. CDR3 bases: TGTGCCAGTAGTCCTAAGGGGGGGGCGCTGGATGATACGCAGTATTTT.

The rearrangement links TRBV5-8 to TRBJ1-5; D not resolved. Trimming cost V 2 bases and J 1 base, with 13 bases left between them. CDR3 length equals 16 residues. Germline loops: CDR1 SGHTS, CDR2 YDEGEE. The DNA of the CDR3 is TGTGCCAGCAGCTTCTCTGCGGGAGTGAGCAATCAGCCCCAGCATTTT. It encodes CASSFSAGVSNQPQHF.

The chain carries TRBV6-4 and TRBJ2-1; 8 bases align to TRBD2. V shed 1 base, J shed 7 bases, and the junction held 9 bases outside the gene matches. The CDR3 sequence is 16 residues long. Germline CDR1 is MRHNA and CDR2 is SNTAGT. The CDR3 coding sequence is TGTGCCAGCAGTGACTGGAGCGGGGGAAAACTAAATGAGCAGTTCTTC. This translates into CASSDWSGGKLNEQFF.

The chain combines TRBV5-5 with TRBJ1-4; TRBD1 aligns across 7 bases. J lost 4 bases, V lost 4 bases, and 4 bases had no gene match. The CDR3 runs to 14 residues. The V gene's germline CDR1 is SGHKS and CDR2 YYEKEE (reference sequence). DNA of the CDR3: TGTGCCAGCAGCCTAACAGGGGTTAATGAAAAACTGTTTTTT. Translated: CASSLTGVNEKLFF.

The genes are TRBV2 and TRBJ2-2; a weak D match, TRBD1 (8 bases). This CDR3 is built from 14 residues. With 6 bases removed from V and 7 bases from J, the gap between germline ends came to 15 bases. Germline-derived CDR1 and CDR2 are SNHLY and FYNNEI. Here the CDR3 DNA reads TGTGCCAGCAGGCTGGACAGGGACTACGGGGAGCTGTTTTTT. This sequence encodes CASRLDRDYGELFF.

This chain links TRBV5-1 with TRBJ2-5, with TRBD1 matching 9 bases. Unmatched junction bases numbered 6, after V lost 5 bases and J lost 4 bases. The CDR3 loop spans 14 amino acids. Germline lookup yields CDR1 SGHRS and CDR2 YFSETQ. CDR3 region: CASRSGQGIETQYF. The CDR3 nucleotides are TGCGCCAGCAGGTCGGGACAGGGTATAGAGACCCAGTACTTC.

The rearrangement links TRBV5-4 to TRBJ2-1; TRBD2 is a possible D gene (8 bases). V lost 6 bases and J lost 14, with 30 bases in between. Germline-derived CDR1 and CDR2 are SGHNT and YYREEE (reference sequence). The CDR3 spans 16 residues. CDR3 protein: CASTSTTSGRGGGEFF. CDR3 coding DNA: TGTGCCAGCACCTCGACAACAAGCGGGAGAGGGGGCGGGGAGTTCTTC.

The V and J genes are TRBV7-8 and TRBJ2-1; 14 nucleotides match TRBD2. V shed 5 bases and J 1 base; nucleotides not matched to a gene: 7. Germline loops: CDR1 SGHVS, CDR2 FQNEAQ. This CDR3 spans 18 amino acids. For the CDR3, the DNA is TGTGCCAGCAGCACGGGACTAGCGGGGGCCCTTTCCTACAATGAGCAGTTCTTC. This encodes CASSTGLAGALSYNEQFF.

The genes are TRBV11-2 and TRBJ2-1; a possible D gene is TRBD1 (5 bases). The CDR3 sequence is 15 residues long. V lost 3 bases to trimming and J lost 2 bases, with 11 bases between them. CDR1 and CDR2 (germline): SGHAT, FQNNGV. This chain's CDR3 is CASSLALGPYNEQFF. The CDR3 DNA reads as TGTGCCAGCAGCTTGGCTCTGGGGCCCTACAATGAGCAGTTCTTC.

The chain combines TRBV18 with TRBJ2-2; TRBD1 matches at 8 bases. Germline CDR1 reads KGHSH; CDR2 reads LQKENI. J lost 7 bases, V lost 6 bases, and 10 bases had no gene match. This CDR3 is built from 15 residues. CDR3 sequence: CASSPDRGMIGELFF. For the CDR3, the DNA is TGTGCCAGCTCTCCCGACAGGGGAATGATCGGGGAGCTGTTTTTT.

CDR3 coding DNA: TGTGCCAGCAGTGAAGTTGCGGGGGGTTTGGATGAGCAGTTCTTC. Amino acids: CASSEVAGGLDEQFF. J is TRBJ2-1 and V is TRBV6-1; 8 nucleotides align to TRBD2. The CDR3 is made up of 15 amino acids. Unmatched junction bases numbered 7, after V lost 1 base and J lost 8 bases. Germline lookup yields CDR1 MNHNS and CDR2 SASEGT.

As concerns this clone: Germline and junction disagree at one end, which may indicate a read error. This CDR3 is CSSSPFETSGTDTQYF. For the CDR3, the DNA is TGTTCCAGCAGCCCCTTCGAGACTAGCGGCACAGATACGCAGTATTTT. This chain connects TRBV7-9 to TRBJ2-3, with 8 bases that match TRBD2. The germline V gene encodes CDR1 SEHNR and CDR2 FQNEAQ (reference sequence). CDR3 length: 16 amino acids.

This clone has more than one count but fewer than ten. This chain connects TRBV7-8 to TRBJ1-5, with 9 bases lining up with TRBD1. Trimming removed 5 bases from V and 3 bases from J; junction bases left unmatched: 11. Germline V gene sequence: CDR1 SGHVS, CDR2 FQNEAQ. The CDR3 has 17 residues. CDR3 amino acids: CASSPRTGAAYNQPQHF. The CDR3 nucleotides are TGTGCCAGCAGCCCGAGGACAGGGGCCGCGTACAATCAGCCCCAGCATTTT.

This clone was recorded once. The chain carries TRBV28 and TRBJ2-5, with D perhaps TRBD1 (5 bases). The J call is doubtful: the DNA matches TRBJ2-7 better. Germline CDR1 reads MDHEN; CDR2 reads SYDVKM. The CDR3 runs to 16 residues. Here the CDR3 DNA reads TGTGCCAGCAGTCCCGGCTCAGGGATCATAGCCTACGAGCAGTACTTC. Translated: CASSPGSGIIAYEQYF.

This chain connects TRBV30 to TRBJ1-2; D is unresolved. Germline V gene lookup returns CDR1 GTSNPN and CDR2 SVGIG (reference sequence). The CDR3 runs 13 residues. Trimming stripped 1 base from V and 3 bases from J, with 9 bases between. Here the CDR3 reads CAWSGGWDYGYTF. CDR3 in DNA: TGTGCCTGGAGTGGAGGGTGGGACTATGGCTACACCTTC.